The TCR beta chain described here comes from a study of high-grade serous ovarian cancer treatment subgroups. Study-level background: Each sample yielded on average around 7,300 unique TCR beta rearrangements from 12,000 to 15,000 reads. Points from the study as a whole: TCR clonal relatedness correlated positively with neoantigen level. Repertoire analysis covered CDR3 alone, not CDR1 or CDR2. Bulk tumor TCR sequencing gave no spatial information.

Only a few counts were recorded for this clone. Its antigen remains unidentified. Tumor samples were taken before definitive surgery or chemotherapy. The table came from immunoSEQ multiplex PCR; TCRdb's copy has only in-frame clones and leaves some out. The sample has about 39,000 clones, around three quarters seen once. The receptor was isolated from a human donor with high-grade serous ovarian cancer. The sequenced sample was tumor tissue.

The CDR3 DNA sequence: TGTGCCAGCTCACCGGCAACAGGCCCTGGCTACACCTTC. Translated, it gives CASSPATGPGYTF. The chain uses TRBV18 and TRBJ1-2, with TRBD1 as a possible D gene (5 bases). The CDR3 runs 13 residues. Germline CDR1 and CDR2: KGHSH and LQKENI. The V and J ends lost 3 bases and 7 bases respectively, with 12 bases between them.